Listed below are T cell receptor beta chains from one sample, sequenced in a study of blood T cells in healthy people across ages. TCRdb redid the calling of the 5' RACE reads with MiXCR, one entry per CDR3 protein. The table has some 1.5 million distinct CDR3 sequences, roughly 27% seen once; the top ten hold roughly 8%. The sample was blood. Every receptor here comes from a woman aged 25-40 years in good health. The CDR3 runs from the conserved cysteine through the conserved F or W. Fields, in order: clone size, J gene, V gene, CDR3 length, D gene, CDR3 DNA, CDR3 protein. A D gene is named only where the DNA matches it firmly. Clone size is given for some rows only: seen once, a few or many times, or a class if the clone is expanded.

-,TRBJ2-1,TRBV30,12,-,TGTGCCTGGGAAAGGGACACCAATGAGCAGTTCTTC,CAWERDTNEQFF
many,TRBJ2-7,TRBV19,14,-,TGTGCCAGTAGTTTATTGCTGGGTGGAGGCGAGCAGTACTTC,CASSLLLGGGEQYF
-,TRBJ2-4,TRBV18,15,TRBD2,TGTGCCAGCTCACCACCGGCGGGAGTCTACAATGAGCAGTACTTC,CASSPPAGVYNEQYF
-,TRBJ2-3,TRBV7-2,16,TRBD2,TGTGCCAGCAGCTTAGAGGGCGGGAGGCCCGCAGATACGCAGTATTTT,CASSLEGGRPADTQYF
few,TRBJ2-1,TRBV20-1,14,-,TGCAGCTCCGGGAAGGGCTCCAGAAGAGATGAGCAGTTCTTC,CSSGKGSRRDEQFF
few,TRBJ2-1,TRBV24-1,15,TRBD1,TGTGCCACCAGTGACAGGGACAGGGGGCCTTCCGAGCAGTTCTTC,CATSDRDRGPSEQFF
-,TRBJ2-1,TRBV5-1,15,TRBD2,TGCGCCAGCAGCTTGGACCAGGGAAGGACTAGCGGAGAGTTCTTC,CASSLDQGRTSGEFF
many,TRBJ2-7,TRBV24-1,15,-,TGTGCCACCAGCCGACCCCCGAATTTGGGCCACGAGCAGTACTTC,CATSRPPNLGHEQYF
-,TRBJ2-7,TRBV20-1,16,-,TGCAGTGCTAAACACCCGCTGGATAGCGCTACCTACGAGCAGTACTTC,CSAKHPLDSATYEQYF
few,TRBJ2-4,TRBV12-3/TRBV12-4,15,-,TGTGCCAGCAGTTTAGACGGCGCCACCAAAAACATTCAGTACTTC,CASSLDGATKNIQYF
-,TRBJ2-1,TRBV24-1,15,TRBD1,TGTGCCACCGCAAGGGCGCAGGGGGTCTACAATGAGCAGTTCTTC,CATARAQGVYNEQFF
-,TRBJ2-3,TRBV6-5,13,-,TGTGCCAGCAGTCGGTGGTCTACAGATACGCAGTATTTT,CASSRWSTDTQYF
-,TRBJ2-3,TRBV5-1,12,-,TGCGTCAGCCGCAGAGGGCCAGATACGCAGTATTTT,CVSRRGPDTQYF
-,TRBJ2-2,TRBV6-5,15,-,TGTGCCAGCAGTTACGGGCGGCAGAACACCGGGGAGCTGTTTTTT,CASSYGRQNTGELFF
-,TRBJ1-4,TRBV4-1,16,TRBD1,TGCGCCAGCAACCAAGTGTTGGGACAGGAGAATGAAAAACTGTTTTTT,CASNQVLGQENEKLFF
many,TRBJ2-7,TRBV5-1,15,TRBD2,TGCGCCAGCAGTCCTGCGGGGGGAACCTTCTACGAGCAGTACTTC,CASSPAGGTFYEQYF
-,TRBJ1-5,TRBV10-3,13,-,TGTGCCATCAGGGCAGGACCGAATCAGCCCCAGCATTTT,CAIRAGPNQPQHF
many,TRBJ2-1,TRBV9,16,TRBD2,TGTGCCAGCAGCGTAGATAATAGGGAGGGCTACAATGAGCAGTTCTTC,CASSVDNREGYNEQFF